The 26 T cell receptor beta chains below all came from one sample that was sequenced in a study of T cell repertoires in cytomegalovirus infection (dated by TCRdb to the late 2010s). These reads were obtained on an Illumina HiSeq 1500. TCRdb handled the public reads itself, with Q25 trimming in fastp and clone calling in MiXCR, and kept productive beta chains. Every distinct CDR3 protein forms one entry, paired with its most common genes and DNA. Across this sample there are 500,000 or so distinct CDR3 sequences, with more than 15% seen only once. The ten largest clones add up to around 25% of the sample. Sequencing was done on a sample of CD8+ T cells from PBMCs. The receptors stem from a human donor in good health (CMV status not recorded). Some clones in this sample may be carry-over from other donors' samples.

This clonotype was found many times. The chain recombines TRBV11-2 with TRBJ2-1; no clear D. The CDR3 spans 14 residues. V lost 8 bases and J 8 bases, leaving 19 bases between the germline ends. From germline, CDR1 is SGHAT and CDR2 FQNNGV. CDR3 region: CASGYIGAVDEQFF. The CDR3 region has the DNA TGTGCCAGCGGTTATATCGGAGCCGTGGATGAGCAGTTCTTC.

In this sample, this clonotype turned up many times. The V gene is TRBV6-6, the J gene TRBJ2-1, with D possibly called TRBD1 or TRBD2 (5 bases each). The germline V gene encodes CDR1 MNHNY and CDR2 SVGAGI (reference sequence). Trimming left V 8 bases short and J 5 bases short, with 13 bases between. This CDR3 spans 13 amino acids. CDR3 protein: CASAGGVDNEQFF. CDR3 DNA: TGTGCCAGCGCTGGGGGAGTGGACAATGAGCAGTTCTTC.

The CDR3 sequence: CASSEAGARGRRDTQYF. The CDR3 bases are TGTGCCAGCAGTGAAGCGGGGGCGCGAGGGAGGAGAGATACGCAGTATTTT. This chain joins TRBV6-1 and TRBJ2-3; D could derive from TRBD1 or TRBD2 (6 bases each). The V gene lost 0 bases and the J gene lost 5 bases, with 18 bases spanning the gap. This CDR3 region has 17 residues. Germline CDR1 and CDR2: MNHNS and SASEGT.

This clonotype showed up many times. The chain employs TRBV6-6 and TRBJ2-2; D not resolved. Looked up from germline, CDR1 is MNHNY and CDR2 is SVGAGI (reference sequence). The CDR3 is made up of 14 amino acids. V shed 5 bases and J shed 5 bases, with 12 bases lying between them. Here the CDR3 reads CASSPGQFTGELFF. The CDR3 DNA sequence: TGTGCCAGCAGTCCAGGCCAATTTACCGGGGAGCTGTTTTTT.

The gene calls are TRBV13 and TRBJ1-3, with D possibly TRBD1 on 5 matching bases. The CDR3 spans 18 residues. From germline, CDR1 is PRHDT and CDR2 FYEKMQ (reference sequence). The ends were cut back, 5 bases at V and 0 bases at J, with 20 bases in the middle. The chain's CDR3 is CASSPQRTSSPSGNTIYF. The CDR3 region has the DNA TGTGCCAGCAGCCCCCAACGGACATCTTCCCCCTCTGGAAACACCATATATTTT.

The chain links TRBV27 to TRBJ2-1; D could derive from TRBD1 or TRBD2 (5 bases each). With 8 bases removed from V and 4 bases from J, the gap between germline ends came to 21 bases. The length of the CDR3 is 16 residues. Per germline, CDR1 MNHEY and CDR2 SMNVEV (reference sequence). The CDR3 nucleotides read TGTGCCAGCGCATACCTGGGGCTAGCAGAATACAATGAGCAGTTCTTC. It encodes CASAYLGLAEYNEQFF.

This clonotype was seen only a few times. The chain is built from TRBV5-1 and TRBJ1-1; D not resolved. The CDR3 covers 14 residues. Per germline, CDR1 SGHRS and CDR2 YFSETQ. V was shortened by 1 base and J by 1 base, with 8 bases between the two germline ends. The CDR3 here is CASSLRQPNTEAFF. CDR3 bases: TGCGCCAGCAGCTTGCGGCAACCGAACACTGAAGCTTTCTTT.

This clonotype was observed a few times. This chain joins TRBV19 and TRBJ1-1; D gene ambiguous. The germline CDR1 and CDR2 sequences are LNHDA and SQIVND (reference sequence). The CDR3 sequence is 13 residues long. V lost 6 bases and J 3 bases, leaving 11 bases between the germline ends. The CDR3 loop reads CASSRSLYTEAFF. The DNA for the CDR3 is TGTGCCAGTAGCCGATCGTTGTACACTGAAGCTTTCTTT. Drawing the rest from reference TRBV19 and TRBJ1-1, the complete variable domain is DGGITQSPKYLFRKEGQNVTLSCEQNLNHDAMYWYRQDPGQGLRLIYYSQIVNDFQKGDIAEGYSVSREKKESFPLTVTSAQKNPTAFYLCASSRSLYTEAFFGQGTRLTVV.

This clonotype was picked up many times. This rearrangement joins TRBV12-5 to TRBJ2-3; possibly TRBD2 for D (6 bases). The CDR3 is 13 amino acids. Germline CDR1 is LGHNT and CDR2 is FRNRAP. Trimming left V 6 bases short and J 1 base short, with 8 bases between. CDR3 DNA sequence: TGTGCTAGTGGCCCGGGGGGCACAGATACGCAGTATTTT. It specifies CASGPGGTDTQYF.

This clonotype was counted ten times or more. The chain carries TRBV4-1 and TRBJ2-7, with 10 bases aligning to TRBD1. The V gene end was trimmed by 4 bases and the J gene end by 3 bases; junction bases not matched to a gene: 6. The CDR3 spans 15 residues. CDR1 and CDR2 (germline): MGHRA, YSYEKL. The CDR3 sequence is CASSRAGTGDYEQYF. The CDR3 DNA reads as TGCGCCAGCAGCCGGGCCGGGACAGGGGACTACGAGCAGTACTTC.

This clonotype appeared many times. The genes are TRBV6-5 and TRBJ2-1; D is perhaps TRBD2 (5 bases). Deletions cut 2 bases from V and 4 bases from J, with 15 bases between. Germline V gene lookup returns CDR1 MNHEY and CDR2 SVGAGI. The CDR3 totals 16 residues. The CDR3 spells CASSYIVGVGYNEQFF. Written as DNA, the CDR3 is TGTGCCAGCAGTTACATCGTGGGAGTTGGGTACAATGAGCAGTTCTTC.

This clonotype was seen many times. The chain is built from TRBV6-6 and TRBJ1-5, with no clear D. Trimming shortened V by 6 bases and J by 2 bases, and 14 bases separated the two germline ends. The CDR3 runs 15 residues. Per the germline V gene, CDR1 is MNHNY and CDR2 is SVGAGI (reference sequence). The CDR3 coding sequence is TGTGCCAGCAGCACCCCCGGCGACGGCAATCAGCCCCAGCATTTT. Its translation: CASSTPGDGNQPQHF.

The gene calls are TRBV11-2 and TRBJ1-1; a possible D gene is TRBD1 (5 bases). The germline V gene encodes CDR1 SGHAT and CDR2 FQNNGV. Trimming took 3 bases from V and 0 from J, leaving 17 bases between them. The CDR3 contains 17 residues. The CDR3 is CASSLGGSRLMNTEAFF. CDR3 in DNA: TGTGCCAGCAGCTTGGGGGGATCCCGTCTCATGAACACTGAAGCTTTCTTT. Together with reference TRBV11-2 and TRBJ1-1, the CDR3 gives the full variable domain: EAGVAQSPRYKIIEKRQSVAFWCNPISGHATLYWYQQILGQGPKLLIQFQNNGVVDDSQLPKDRFSAERLKGVDSTLKIQPAKLEDSAVYLCASSLGGSRLMNTEAFFGQGTRLTVV.

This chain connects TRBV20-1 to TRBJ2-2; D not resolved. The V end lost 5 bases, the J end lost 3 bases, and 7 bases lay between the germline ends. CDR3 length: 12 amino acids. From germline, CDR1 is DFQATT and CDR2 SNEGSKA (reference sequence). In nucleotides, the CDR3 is TGCAGTGCTGGTTTTGACACCGGGGAGCTGTTTTTT. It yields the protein CSAGFDTGELFF.

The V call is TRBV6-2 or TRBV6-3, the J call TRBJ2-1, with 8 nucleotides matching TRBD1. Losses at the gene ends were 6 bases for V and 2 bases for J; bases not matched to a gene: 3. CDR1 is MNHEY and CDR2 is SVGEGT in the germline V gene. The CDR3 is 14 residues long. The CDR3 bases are TGTGCCAGCAGACCGGACAGGGCCTACAATGAGCAGTTCTTC. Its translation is CASRPDRAYNEQFF.

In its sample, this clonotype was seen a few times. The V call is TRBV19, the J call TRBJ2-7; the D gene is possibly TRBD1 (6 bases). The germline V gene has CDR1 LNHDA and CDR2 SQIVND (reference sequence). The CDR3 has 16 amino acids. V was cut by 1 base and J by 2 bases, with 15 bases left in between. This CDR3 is CASSIGGHPLTYEQYF. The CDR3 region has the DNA TGTGCCAGTAGTATAGGGGGACACCCCTTGACCTACGAGCAGTACTTC.

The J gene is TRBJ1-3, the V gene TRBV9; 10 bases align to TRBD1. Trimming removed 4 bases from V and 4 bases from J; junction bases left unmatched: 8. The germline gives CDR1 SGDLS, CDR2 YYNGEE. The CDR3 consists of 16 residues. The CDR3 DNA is TGTGCCAGCAGCCCCGGGACAGGGGTATCGGGAAACACCATATATTTT. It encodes CASSPGTGVSGNTIYF.

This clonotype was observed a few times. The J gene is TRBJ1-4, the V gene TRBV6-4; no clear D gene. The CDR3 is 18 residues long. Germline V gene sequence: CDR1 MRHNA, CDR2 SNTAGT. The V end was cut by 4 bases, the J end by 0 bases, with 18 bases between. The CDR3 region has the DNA TGTGCCAGCAGTGGGACCAAAAATACCCTTGCAACTAATGAAAAACTGTTTTTT. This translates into CASSGTKNTLATNEKLFF.

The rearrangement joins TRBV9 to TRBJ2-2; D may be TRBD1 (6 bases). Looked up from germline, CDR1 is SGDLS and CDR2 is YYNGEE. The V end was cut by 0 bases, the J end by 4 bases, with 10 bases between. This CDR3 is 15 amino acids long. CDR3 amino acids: CASSVATGRTGELFF. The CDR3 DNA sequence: TGTGCCAGCAGCGTAGCTACAGGGCGCACCGGGGAGCTGTTTTTT. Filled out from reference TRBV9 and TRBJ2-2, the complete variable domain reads DSGVTQTPKHLITATGQRVTLRCSPRSGDLSVYWYQQSLDQGLQFLIQYYNGEERAKGNILERFSAQQFPDLHSELNLSSLELGDSALYFCASSVATGRTGELFFGEGSRLTVL.

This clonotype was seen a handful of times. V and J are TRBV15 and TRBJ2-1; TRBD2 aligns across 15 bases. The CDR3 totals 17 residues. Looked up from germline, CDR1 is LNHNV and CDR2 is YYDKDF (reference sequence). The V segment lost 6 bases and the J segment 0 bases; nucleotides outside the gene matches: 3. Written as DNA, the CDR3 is TGTGCCACCAGGGGACTAGCGGGAGGTAGCTCCTACAATGAGCAGTTCTTC. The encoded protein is CATRGLAGGSSYNEQFF.

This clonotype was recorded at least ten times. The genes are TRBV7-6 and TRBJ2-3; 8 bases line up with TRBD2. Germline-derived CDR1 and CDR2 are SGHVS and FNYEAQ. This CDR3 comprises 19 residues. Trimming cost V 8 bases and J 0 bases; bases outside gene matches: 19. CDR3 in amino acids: CASGIGQVVGRGSTDTQYF. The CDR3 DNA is TGTGCCAGCGGCATAGGCCAGGTCGTCGGGAGGGGGAGCACAGATACGCAGTATTTT.

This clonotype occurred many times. As DNA, the CDR3 is TGTGCCAGTAGTTCCAATCCGGGGACAGGGGGATACAATCAGCCCCAGCATTTT. This translates into CASSSNPGTGGYNQPQHF. The chain has TRBV19 and TRBJ1-5; 11 bases are shared with TRBD1. The junction had 12 bases not matched to a gene; V was cut back by 5 bases and J by 3 bases. Germline V lookup: CDR1 LNHDA, CDR2 SQIVND (reference sequence). CDR3 size: 18 residues. The full variable domain, completed using reference TRBV19 and TRBJ1-5, is DGGITQSPKYLFRKEGQNVTLSCEQNLNHDAMYWYRQDPGQGLRLIYYSQIVNDFQKGDIAEGYSVSREKKESFPLTVTSAQKNPTAFYLCASSSNPGTGGYNQPQHFGDGTRLSIL.

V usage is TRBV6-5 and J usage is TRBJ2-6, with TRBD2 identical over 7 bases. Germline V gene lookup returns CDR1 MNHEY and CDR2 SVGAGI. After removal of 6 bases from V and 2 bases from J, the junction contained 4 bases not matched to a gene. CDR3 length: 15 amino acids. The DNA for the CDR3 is TGTGCCAGCAGGGGAGGGACGACTGGGGCCAACGTCCTGACTTTC. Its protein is CASRGGTTGANVLTF.

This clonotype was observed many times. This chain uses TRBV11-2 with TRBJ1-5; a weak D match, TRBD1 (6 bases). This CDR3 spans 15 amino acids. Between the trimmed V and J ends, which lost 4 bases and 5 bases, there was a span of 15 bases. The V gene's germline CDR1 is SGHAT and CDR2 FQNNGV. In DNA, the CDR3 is TGTGCCAGCAGCTCGAGAACGGGGGCCCATCAGCCCCAGCATTTT. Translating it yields CASSSRTGAHQPQHF.

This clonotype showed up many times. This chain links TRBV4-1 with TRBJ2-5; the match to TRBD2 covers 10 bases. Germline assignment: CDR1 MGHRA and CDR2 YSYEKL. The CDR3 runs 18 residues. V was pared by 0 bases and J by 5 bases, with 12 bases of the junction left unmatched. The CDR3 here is CASSQEYERGGPGETQYF. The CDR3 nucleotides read TGCGCCAGCAGCCAAGAGTACGAGCGGGGGGGGCCGGGGGAGACCCAGTACTTC.

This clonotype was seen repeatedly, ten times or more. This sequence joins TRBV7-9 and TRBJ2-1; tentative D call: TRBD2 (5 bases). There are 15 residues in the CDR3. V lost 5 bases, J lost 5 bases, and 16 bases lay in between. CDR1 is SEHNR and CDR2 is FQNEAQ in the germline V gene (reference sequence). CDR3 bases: TGTGCCAGCAGCGCGGGCTTACACCTCCACAATGAGCAGTTCTTC. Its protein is CASSAGLHLHNEQFF.